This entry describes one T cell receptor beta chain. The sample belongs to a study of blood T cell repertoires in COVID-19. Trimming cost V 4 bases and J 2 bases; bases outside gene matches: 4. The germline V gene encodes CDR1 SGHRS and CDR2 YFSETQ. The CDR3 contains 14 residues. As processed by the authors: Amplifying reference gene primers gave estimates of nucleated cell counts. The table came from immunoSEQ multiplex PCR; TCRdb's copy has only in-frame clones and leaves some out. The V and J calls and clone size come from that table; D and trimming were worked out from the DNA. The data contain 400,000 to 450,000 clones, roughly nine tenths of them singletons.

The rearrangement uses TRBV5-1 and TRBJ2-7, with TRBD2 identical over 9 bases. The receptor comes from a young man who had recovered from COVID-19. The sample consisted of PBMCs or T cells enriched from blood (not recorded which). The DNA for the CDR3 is TGCGCCAGCAGCCGAGGGACTAGCACCTACGAGCAGTACTTC. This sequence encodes CASSRGTSTYEQYF. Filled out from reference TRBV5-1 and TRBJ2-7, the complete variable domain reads KAGVTQTPRYLIKTRGQQVTLSCSPISGHRSVSWYQQTPGQGLQFLFEYFSETQRNKGNFPGRFSGRQFSNSRSEMNVSTLELGDSALYLCASSRGTSTYEQYFGPGTRLTVT.